The table lists the clone carrying this T cell receptor beta chain with a count of one. Produced via immunoSEQ multiplex PCR; TCRdb's table is partial and in-frame only. Of 93,000 or so clones listed, roughly 80% are singletons. The data derive from a study of glioma-infiltrating T cells after dendritic cell vaccination. The CDR3 runs to 15 residues. Germline assignment: CDR1 SGHRS and CDR2 YFSETQ. V lost 2 bases and J lost 0, with 11 bases in between. Selection required adequate fresh-frozen tumor tissue plus more than two years' survival data. The chain recombines TRBV5-1 with TRBJ1-1, with TRBD1 as a possible D gene (5 bases). This specimen was blood, taken before dendritic cell vaccination. The clonotype originates from a human donor with glioblastoma. CDR3 residues: CASSLGVGMNTEAFF. CDR3 nucleotides: TGCGCCAGCAGCTTAGGGGTGGGAATGAACACTGAAGCTTTCTTT. Variable domain in full (rest from reference TRBV5-1 and TRBJ1-1): KAGVTQTPRYLIKTRGQQVTLSCSPISGHRSVSWYQQTPGQGLQFLFEYFSETQRNKGNFPGRFSGRQFSNSRSEMNVSTLELGDSALYLCASSLGVGMNTEAFFGQGTRLTVV.